Below are 8 T cell receptor beta chains sequenced from a single sample in a study of regulatory T cells in long-lasting Graves disease. For TCR beta, libraries came from iRepertoire HTBI primers and Arm-PCR of CDR3 regions. From the multiplex PCR reads, TCRdb called clonotypes with MiXCR, one entry per CDR3 protein. This repertoire shows about 450,000 distinct CDR3 sequences, about 20% found once; its top ten account for around 24%. This sample's time point: persistent/refractory GD, antithyroid drugs over 5 years with positive TRAb. There was RNA extracted from PBMCs, and the TCR library was made from it. Material: peripheral blood mononuclear cells (PBMCs), obtained when the disease was refractory, from a patient treated with antithyroid drugs. These receptor sequences come from a female donor with Graves disease.

This clonotype is a singleton in its sample. The rearrangement uses TRBV24-1 and TRBJ1-2, with 7 bases that match TRBD1. The junction had 7 bases not matched to a gene; V was cut back by 3 bases and J by 4 bases. Looked up from germline, CDR1 is KGHDR and CDR2 is SFDVKD. The CDR3 extends over 15 amino acids. Written as DNA, the CDR3 is TGTGCCACCAGTGATGGACAGGCGGGGAGCTATGGCTACACCTTC. It specifies CATSDGQAGSYGYTF.

The chain carries TRBV6-1 and TRBJ2-2; 7 bases align to TRBD1. CDR3 length: 12 residues. Germline CDR1 is MNHNS and CDR2 is SASEGT. V dropped 4 bases and J dropped 16; count of bases not matched to a gene: 9. CDR3 sequence reads: CASSGDRVISFF. DNA of the CDR3: TGTGCCAGCAGTGGAGACAGGGTGATATCGTTTTTT.

The V and J genes are TRBV6-1 and TRBJ2-5; the D is unclear. The CDR3 runs to 11 residues. Trimming removed 7 bases from V and 3 bases from J, with 6 bases in between. Germline lookup yields CDR1 MNHNS and CDR2 SASEGT. The CDR3 sequence: CASKIKETQYF. The CDR3 DNA follows: TGTGCCAGCAAAATAAAAGAGACCCAGTACTTC.

This clonotype occurred a few times. The rearrangement joins TRBV5-5 to TRBJ2-7; D perhaps matches TRBD1 (6 bases). Germline lookup yields CDR1 SGHKS and CDR2 YYEKEE (reference sequence). Trimming took off 2 bases at V and 0 bases at J, with 12 bases between the two ends. The CDR3 consists of 15 residues. In DNA, the CDR3 is TGTGCCAGCAGCTTCCTCCCGGACAGCTCCTACGAGCAGTACTTC. Protein sequence: CASSFLPDSSYEQYF.

The V gene is TRBV6-1, the J gene TRBJ2-7; perhaps TRBD2 as D (6 bases). There are 13 residues in the CDR3. Germline assignment: CDR1 MNHNS and CDR2 SASEGT. V lost 8 bases and J 4 bases, leaving 15 bases between the germline ends. The CDR3 sequence: CASGGLGKYEQYF. The DNA for the CDR3 is TGTGCCAGCGGGGGGTTGGGTAAATACGAGCAGTACTTC.

About this clonotype itself: The junction does not match germline at one end; this may be a read error. The rearrangement links TRBV15 to TRBJ1-2, with a possible D match to TRBD1 (5 bases). The germline V gene has CDR1 LNHNV and CDR2 YYDKDF (reference sequence). CDR3 length: 15 amino acids. The CDR3 region is CASSWGLIGGYGYTF. CDR3 in DNA: TGTGCCTCCAGCTGGGGTTTGATTGGGGGATATGGCTACACCTTC.

On this clonotype: A much larger clone sits a single nucleotide away, making a read error possible. This sequence joins TRBV7-8 and TRBJ2-5; D is unclear. The CDR3 runs to 16 residues. The germline V gene has CDR1 SGHVS and CDR2 FQNEAQ. Trimming took off 6 bases at V and 4 bases at J, with 21 bases between the two ends. The CDR3: CASSDLALVVRETQYF. CDR3 DNA: TGTGCCAGCAGTGATTTGGCGTTGGTAGTGCGAGAGACCCAGTACTTC. The full variable domain, with the rest looked up from reference TRBV7-8 and TRBJ2-5, is GAGVSQSPRYKVAKRGQDVALRCDPISGHVSLFWYQQALGQGPEFLTYFQNEAQLDKSGLPSDRFFAERPEGSVSTLKIQRTQQEDSAVYLCASSDLALVVRETQYFGPGTRLLVL.

This clonotype came up many times. As DNA, the CDR3 is TGTGCCAGCAGCTTAGGGGGACTAGCCGGTGAGACCCAGTACTTC. Translating it yields CASSLGGLAGETQYF. This chain joins TRBV7-9 and TRBJ2-5, with 9 bases identical to TRBD2. This CDR3 is built from 15 residues. V lost 1 base and J lost 5; bases outside the gene matches: 5. Germline loops: CDR1 SEHNR, CDR2 FQNEAQ (reference sequence).